The 21 T cell receptor beta chains given below trace back to one sample, sequenced in a study of siplizumab effects on memory and regulatory T cells. Measured with immunoSEQ multiplex PCR; TCRdb has only the in-frame clones, and not every one. The table records 70,000 to 100,000 clones, approximately 94% of them present only once. Sequences were obtained from CD8+ T cells sorted from blood. The receptor set was obtained from a human donor in good health.

The V gene is TRBV4-3, the J gene TRBJ2-7, with a tentative D call TRBD1 (7 bases). The length of the CDR3 is 14 residues. Trimming took off 0 bases at V and 5 bases at J, with 11 bases between the two ends. In germline, CDR1 is LGHNA, CDR2 YSLEER. The CDR3 sequence: CASSQDRGDHEQYF. The CDR3 nucleotides are TGCGCCAGCAGCCAAGACAGGGGGGACCACGAGCAGTACTTC.

The rearrangement links TRBV11-3 to TRBJ1-1, with D unresolved. Germline values: CDR1 SGHNT, CDR2 YENEEA. CDR3 length: 13 amino acids. The V gene lost 5 bases and the J gene lost 4 bases, with 11 bases spanning the gap. The chain's CDR3 is CASSIRPGTEAFF. The DNA for the CDR3 is TGTGCCAGCAGCATTCGGCCGGGCACTGAAGCTTTCTTT.

The chain has TRBV7-6 and TRBJ1-6; weak D call: TRBD1 (6 bases). Germline-derived CDR1 and CDR2 are SGHVS and FNYEAQ. The V end lost 1 base, the J end lost 5 bases, and 12 bases lay between the germline ends. The length of the CDR3 is 16 residues. The CDR3 DNA follows: TGTGCCAGCAGCTTAGTGTCAGGGGCGGATAATTCACCCCTCCACTTT. This encodes CASSLVSGADNSPLHF.

The rearrangement joins TRBV5-4 to TRBJ1-1, with 9 bases matching TRBD1. Germline V gives CDR1 SGHNT, CDR2 YYREEE (reference sequence). J was trimmed by 1 base and V by 4 bases; bases with no gene match: 5. The CDR3 sequence is 15 residues long. In DNA, the CDR3 is TGTGCCAGCAGCCACGAGACAGGGGGGAACACTGAAGCTTTCTTT. Amino acids: CASSHETGGNTEAFF. The full variable domain, in which reference TRBV5-4 and TRBJ1-1 provide the parts outside the CDR3, is ETGVTQSPTHLIKTRGQQVTLRCSSQSGHNTVSWYQQALGQGPQFIFQYYREEENGRGNFPPRFSGLQFPNYSSELNVNALELDDSALYLCASSHETGGNTEAFFGQGTRLTVV.

The chain carries TRBV5-1 and TRBJ2-2, with D unresolved. From germline, CDR1 is SGHRS and CDR2 YFSETQ. Trimming removed 2 bases from V and 5 bases from J, with 7 bases in between. The CDR3 consists of 13 residues. DNA of the CDR3: TGCGCCAGCAGCTTTTCTACAACCGGGGAGCTGTTTTTT. Translation: CASSFSTTGELFF.

The genes are TRBV19 and TRBJ1-1, with D unclear. CDR1 and CDR2 from the germline V gene are LNHDA and SQIVND (reference sequence). The CDR3 loop spans 14 amino acids. V was pared by 3 bases and J by 4 bases, with 12 bases between. CDR3 in amino acids: CASSIMVSGTEAFF. The CDR3 DNA reads as TGTGCCAGTAGTATTATGGTTTCAGGCACTGAAGCTTTCTTT.

This chain links TRBV5-1 with TRBJ2-7; a possible D gene is TRBD2 (6 bases). Germline loops: CDR1 SGHRS, CDR2 YFSETQ. The CDR3 runs to 15 residues. V dropped 4 bases and J dropped 4 bases, with 18 bases sitting between them. CDR3 DNA sequence: TGCGCCAGCAGCATTACTAGCTCCCAACTATACGAGCAGTACTTC. Encoded protein: CASSITSSQLYEQYF.

The chain is built from TRBV10-3 and TRBJ2-7; 8 nucleotides match TRBD1. The CDR3 is 13 residues long. The V gene's germline CDR1 is ENHRY and CDR2 SYGVKD. The junction had 8 bases not matched to a gene; V was cut back by 9 bases and J by 4 bases. The CDR3 bases are TGTGCCATATCGAGGACAGGGCCATACGAGCAGTACTTC. Residues: CAISRTGPYEQYF.

The chain employs TRBV5-1 and TRBJ1-1; D not resolved. The germline V gene has CDR1 SGHRS and CDR2 YFSETQ. With 3 bases removed from V and 5 bases from J, the gap between germline ends came to 17 bases. The CDR3 loop spans 15 amino acids. CDR3 in amino acids: CASSSSPDGMTEAFF. The CDR3 DNA reads TGCGCCAGCAGCTCCTCCCCGGATGGGATGACTGAAGCTTTCTTT.

This chain joins TRBV14 and TRBJ1-2; 9 bases match TRBD1. V was clipped by 4 bases and J by 2 bases; unmatched bases: 2. This CDR3 region has 14 residues. Germline-derived CDR1 and CDR2 are SGHDN and FVKESK. The CDR3, as DNA: TGTGCCAGCAGCCCCGGGACAGGGAACTATGGCTACACCTTC. Translated, it gives CASSPGTGNYGYTF. Supplemented by reference TRBV14 and TRBJ1-2, the full variable domain reads EAGVTQFPSHSVIEKGQTVTLRCDPISGHDNLYWYRRVMGKEIKFLLHFVKESKQDESGMPNNRFLAERTGGTYSTLKVQPAELEDSGVYFCASSPGTGNYGYTFGSGTRLTVV.

This chain uses TRBV7-6 with TRBJ2-5; possible D gene TRBD1, 6 bases. Per the germline V gene, CDR1 is SGHVS and CDR2 is FNYEAQ. The CDR3 extends over 14 amino acids. Trimming removed 4 bases at V and 2 bases at J, with 11 bases between. DNA for the CDR3: TGTGCCAGCAGCTGGCATGGACAGCAAGAGACCCAGTACTTC. Amino acids: CASSWHGQQETQYF.

V gene TRBV7-9 combines with J gene TRBJ2-1; D possibly corresponds to TRBD1 (5 bases). The CDR3 contains 15 residues. V lost 0 bases and J 1 base, leaving 7 bases between the germline ends. The germline CDR1 and CDR2 sequences are SEHNR and FQNEAQ (reference sequence). CDR3 residues: CASSLAGVSYNEQFF. Written as DNA, the CDR3 is TGTGCCAGCAGCTTAGCAGGGGTGTCCTACAATGAGCAGTTCTTC.

The V call is TRBV5-6, the J call TRBJ1-3, with 10 bases matching TRBD1. CDR1 is SGHDT and CDR2 is YYEEEE in the germline V gene. The J segment lost 3 bases and the V segment lost 7 bases, leaving 7 bases of the junction unmatched. The CDR3 is 15 amino acids. CDR3 coding DNA: TGTGCCAGCTCCGGGACAGGGGCCTTTGGAAACACCATATATTTT. Encoded protein: CASSGTGAFGNTIYF.

The rearrangement uses TRBV27 and TRBJ2-7; 8 bases map to TRBD1. The CDR3 has 15 residues. Germline V gene sequence: CDR1 MNHEY, CDR2 SMNVEV (reference sequence). V dropped 0 bases and J dropped 2; count of bases not matched to a gene: 3. CDR3 loop: CASSLSGRGPYEQYF. CDR3 in DNA: TGTGCCAGCAGTTTATCCGGCAGGGGGCCCTACGAGCAGTACTTC.

The rearrangement joins TRBV6-6 to TRBJ1-2, with D perhaps TRBD1 (6 bases). CDR3 length equals 15 residues. Trimming left V 2 bases short and J 2 bases short, with 12 bases between. Germline CDR1 reads MNHNY; CDR2 reads SVGAGI (reference sequence). CDR3 nucleotides: TGTGCCAGCAGTTACGCGGAAACAGGGAACTATGGCTACACCTTC. Translated: CASSYAETGNYGYTF.

The rearrangement links TRBV27 to TRBJ2-7; tentatively, D is TRBD2 (6 bases). This CDR3 spans 12 amino acids. Deletions cut 2 bases from V and 7 bases from J, with 9 bases between. The germline V gene encodes CDR1 MNHEY and CDR2 SMNVEV (reference sequence). The CDR3 loop reads CASSLGGGEQYF. CDR3 DNA sequence: TGTGCCAGCAGTTTAGGGGGAGGAGAGCAGTACTTC.

V and J are TRBV5-6 and TRBJ1-2; D may be TRBD1 (6 bases). V lost 0 bases to trimming and J lost 6 bases, with 9 bases between them. Germline V gene lookup returns CDR1 SGHDT and CDR2 YYEEEE. The CDR3 runs 13 residues. CDR3 nucleotides: TGTGCCAGCAGCTTGGCAGGGGCGGATGGCTACACCTTC. The encoded protein is CASSLAGADGYTF.

The chain employs TRBV20-1 and TRBJ2-1, with D possibly TRBD2 on 6 matching bases. Trimming cost V 5 bases and J 9 bases, with 11 bases left between them. CDR3 size: 11 residues. The germline gives CDR1 DFQATT, CDR2 SNEGSKA (reference sequence). Written as DNA, the CDR3 is TGCAGTGCTTCCCAGGGAGGTGAGCAGTTCTTC. It translates to CSASQGGEQFF.

This clone was found once. The chain joins TRBV21-1 to TRBJ1-1. TRBV21-1 is shown as a pseudogene. CDR3 length equals 15 residues. The CDR3 sequence: CASSQRWVQNTEAFF. The DNA for the CDR3 is TGTGCCAGCAGCCAAAGGTGGGTCCAGAACACTGAAGCTTTCTTT.

The J gene is TRBJ2-1, the V gene TRBV10-1; D is unresolved. Looked up from germline, CDR1 is WNHNN and CDR2 is SYGVQD (reference sequence). The CDR3 loop spans 13 amino acids. Between the trimmed V and J ends, which lost 6 bases and 3 bases, there was a span of 9 bases. The CDR3 here is CASSRHIYNEQFF. The CDR3 DNA reads TGCGCCAGCAGCCGGCACATCTACAATGAGCAGTTCTTC.

This chain links TRBV21-1 with TRBJ2-1; the table's D call of TRBD2 was not tested on the DNA. TRBV21-1 is labeled a pseudogene. The CDR3 runs 15 residues. CDR3 DNA sequence: TGTGCCAGCAGCACTACGGGACTAGCGGGCAATGAGCAGTTCTTC. Protein product: CASSTTGLAGNEQFF.